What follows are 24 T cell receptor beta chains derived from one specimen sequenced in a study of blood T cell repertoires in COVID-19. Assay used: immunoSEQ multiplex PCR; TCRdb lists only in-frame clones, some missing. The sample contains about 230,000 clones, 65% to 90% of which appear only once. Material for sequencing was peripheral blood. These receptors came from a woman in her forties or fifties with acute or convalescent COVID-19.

The CDR3 region is CASRTTGFGYTF. The CDR3 region has the DNA TGTGCCAGCAGGACGACAGGGTTTGGCTACACCTTC. This chain joins TRBV6-5 and TRBJ1-2; 7 nucleotides line up with TRBD1. After removal of 6 bases from V and 7 bases from J, the junction contained 5 bases not matched to a gene. Germline CDR1 is MNHEY and CDR2 is SVGAGI. The CDR3 totals 12 residues.

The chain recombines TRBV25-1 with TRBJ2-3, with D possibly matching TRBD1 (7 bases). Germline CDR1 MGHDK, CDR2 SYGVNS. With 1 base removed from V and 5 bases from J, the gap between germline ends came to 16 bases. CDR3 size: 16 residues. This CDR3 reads CASSESGGQLKDTQYF. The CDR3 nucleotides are TGTGCCAGCAGTGAATCCGGGGGACAGCTCAAAGATACGCAGTATTTT. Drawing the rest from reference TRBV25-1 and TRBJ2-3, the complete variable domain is EADIYQTPRYLVIGTGKKITLECSQTMGHDKMYWYQQDPGMELHLIHYSYGVNSTEKGDLSSESTVSRIRTEHFPLTLESARPSHTSQYLCASSESGGQLKDTQYFGPGTRLTVL.

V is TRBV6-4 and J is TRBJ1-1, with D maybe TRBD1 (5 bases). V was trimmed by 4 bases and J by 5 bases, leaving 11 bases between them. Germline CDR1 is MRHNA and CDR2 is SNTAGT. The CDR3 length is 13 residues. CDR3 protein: CASSGAEGTEAFF. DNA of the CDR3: TGTGCCAGCAGTGGGGCGGAGGGGACTGAAGCTTTCTTT.

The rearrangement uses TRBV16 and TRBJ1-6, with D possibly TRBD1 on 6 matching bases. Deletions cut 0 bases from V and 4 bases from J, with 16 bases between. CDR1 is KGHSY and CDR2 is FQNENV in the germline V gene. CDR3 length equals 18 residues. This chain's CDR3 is CASSQSEGQEPYNSPLHF. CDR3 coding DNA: TGTGCCAGCAGCCAATCCGAGGGACAAGAGCCTTATAATTCACCCCTCCACTTT. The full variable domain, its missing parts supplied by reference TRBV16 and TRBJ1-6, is GEEVAQTPKHLVRGEGQKAKLYCAPIKGHSYVFWYQQVLKNEFKFLISFQNENVFDETGMPKERFSAKCLPNSPCSLEIQATKLEDSAVYFCASSQSEGQEPYNSPLHFGNGTRLTVT.

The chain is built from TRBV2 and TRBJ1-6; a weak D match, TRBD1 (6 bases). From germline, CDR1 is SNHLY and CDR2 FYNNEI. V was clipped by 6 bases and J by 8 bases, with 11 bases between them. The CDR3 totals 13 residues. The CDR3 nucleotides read TGTGCCAGCAGCGGGGAGGGGGATTCACCCCTCCACTTT. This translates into CASSGEGDSPLHF. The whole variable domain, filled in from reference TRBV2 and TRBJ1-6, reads EPEVTQTPSHQVTQMGQEVILRCVPISNHLYFYWYRQILGQKVEFLVSFYNNEISEKSEIFDDQFSVERPDGSNFTLKIRSTKLEDSAMYFCASSGEGDSPLHFGNGTRLTVT.

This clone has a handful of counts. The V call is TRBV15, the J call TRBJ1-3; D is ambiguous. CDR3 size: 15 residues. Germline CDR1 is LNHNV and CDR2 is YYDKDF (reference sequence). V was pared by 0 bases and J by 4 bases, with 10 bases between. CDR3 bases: TGTGCCACCAGCAGAGAATATACGACAGGAAACACCATATATTTT. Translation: CATSREYTTGNTIYF.

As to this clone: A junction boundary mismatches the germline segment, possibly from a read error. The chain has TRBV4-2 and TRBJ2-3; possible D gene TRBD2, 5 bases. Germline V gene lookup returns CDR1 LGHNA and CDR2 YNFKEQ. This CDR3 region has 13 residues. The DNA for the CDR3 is TGTGCCAGCAGCCTCGTCGCCCGGGATATTGTATTTTTT. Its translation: CASSLVARDIVFF.

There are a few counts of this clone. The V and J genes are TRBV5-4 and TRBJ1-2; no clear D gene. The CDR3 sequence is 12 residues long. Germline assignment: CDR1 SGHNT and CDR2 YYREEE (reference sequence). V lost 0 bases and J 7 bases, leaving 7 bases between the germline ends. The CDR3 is CASSLAAGGYTF. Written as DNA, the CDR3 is TGTGCCAGCAGCTTGGCGGCGGGTGGCTACACCTTC.

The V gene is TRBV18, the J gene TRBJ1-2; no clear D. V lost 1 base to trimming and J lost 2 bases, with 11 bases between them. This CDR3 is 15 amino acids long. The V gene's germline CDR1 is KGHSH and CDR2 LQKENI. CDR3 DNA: TGTGCCAGCTCACCACGGCAGGAGGGAAACTATGGCTACACCTTC. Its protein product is CASSPRQEGNYGYTF.

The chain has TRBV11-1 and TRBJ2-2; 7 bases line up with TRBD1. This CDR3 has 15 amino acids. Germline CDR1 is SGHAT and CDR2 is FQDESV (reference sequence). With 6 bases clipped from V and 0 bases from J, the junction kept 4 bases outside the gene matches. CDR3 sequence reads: CASRTGTANTGELFF. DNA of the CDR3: TGTGCCAGCAGGACCGGGACAGCGAACACCGGGGAGCTGTTTTTT. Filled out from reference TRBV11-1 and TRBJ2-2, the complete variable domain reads EAEVAQSPRYKITEKSQAVAFWCDPISGHATLYWYRQILGQGPELLVQFQDESVVDDSQLPKDRFSAERLKGVDSTLKIQPAELGDSAMYLCASRTGTANTGELFFGEGSRLTVL.

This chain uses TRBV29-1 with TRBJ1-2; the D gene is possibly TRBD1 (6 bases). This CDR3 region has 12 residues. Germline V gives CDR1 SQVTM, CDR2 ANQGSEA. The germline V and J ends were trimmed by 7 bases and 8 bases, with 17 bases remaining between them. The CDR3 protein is CSATGRGRGYTF. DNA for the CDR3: TGCAGCGCTACAGGGAGGGGCCGAGGCTACACCTTC. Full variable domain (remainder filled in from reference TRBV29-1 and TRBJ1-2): SAVISQKPSRDICQRGTSLTIQCQVDSQVTMMFWYRQQPGQSLTLIATANQGSEATYESGFVIDKFPISRPNLTFSTLTVSNMSPEDSSIYLCSATGRGRGYTFGSGTRLTVV.

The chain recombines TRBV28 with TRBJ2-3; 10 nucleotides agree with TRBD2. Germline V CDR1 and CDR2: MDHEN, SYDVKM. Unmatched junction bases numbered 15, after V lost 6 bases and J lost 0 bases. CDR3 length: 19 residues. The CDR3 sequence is CASRYSGGLATTSTDTQYF. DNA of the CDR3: TGTGCCAGCAGGTATTCGGGGGGACTAGCGACCACTAGCACAGATACGCAGTATTTT.

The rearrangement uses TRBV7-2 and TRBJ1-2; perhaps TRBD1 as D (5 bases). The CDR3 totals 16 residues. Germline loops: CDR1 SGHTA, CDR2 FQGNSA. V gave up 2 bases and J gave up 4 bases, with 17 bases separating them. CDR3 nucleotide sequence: TGTGCCAGCAGCTTAATTCGGGGGATCTCCGGCTATGGCTACACCTTC. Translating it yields CASSLIRGISGYGYTF. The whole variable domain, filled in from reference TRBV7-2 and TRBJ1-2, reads GAGVSQSPSNKVTEKGKDVELRCDPISGHTALYWYRQSLGQGLEFLIYFQGNSAPDKSGLPSDRFSAERTGGSVSTLTIQRTQQEDSAVYLCASSLIRGISGYGYTFGSGTRLTVV.

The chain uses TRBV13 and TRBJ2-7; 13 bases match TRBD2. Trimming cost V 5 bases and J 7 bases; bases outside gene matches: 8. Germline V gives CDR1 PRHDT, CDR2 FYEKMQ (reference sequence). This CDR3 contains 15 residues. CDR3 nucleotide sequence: TGTGCCAGCAGCCGGGGTGGACTAGCGGGAGAGGAGCAGTACTTC. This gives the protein CASSRGGLAGEEQYF. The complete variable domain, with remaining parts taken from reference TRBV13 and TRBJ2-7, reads AAGVIQSPRHLIKEKRETATLKCYPIPRHDTVYWYQQGPGQDPQFLISFYEKMQSDKGSIPDRFSAQQFSDYHSELNMSSLELGDSALYFCASSRGGLAGEEQYFGPGTRLTVT.

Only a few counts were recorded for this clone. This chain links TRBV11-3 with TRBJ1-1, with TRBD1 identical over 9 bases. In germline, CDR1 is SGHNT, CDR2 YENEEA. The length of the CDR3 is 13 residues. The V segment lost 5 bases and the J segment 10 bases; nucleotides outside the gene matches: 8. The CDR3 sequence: CASSVGTGSIAFF. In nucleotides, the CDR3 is TGTGCCAGCAGCGTCGGGACAGGGAGTATAGCTTTCTTT.

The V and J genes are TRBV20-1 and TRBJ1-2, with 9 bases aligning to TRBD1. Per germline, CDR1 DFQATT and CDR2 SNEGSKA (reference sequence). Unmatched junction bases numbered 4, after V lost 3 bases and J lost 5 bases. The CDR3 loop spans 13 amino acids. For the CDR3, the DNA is TGCAGTGCTAGTGGACAGGGGCAGTATGGCTACACCTTC. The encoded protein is CSASGQGQYGYTF.

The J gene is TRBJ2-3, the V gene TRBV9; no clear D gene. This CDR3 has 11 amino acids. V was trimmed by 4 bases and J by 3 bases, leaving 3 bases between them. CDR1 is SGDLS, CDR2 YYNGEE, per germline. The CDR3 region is CASSLTDTQYF. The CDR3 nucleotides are TGTGCCAGCAGCTTAACAGATACGCAGTATTTT.

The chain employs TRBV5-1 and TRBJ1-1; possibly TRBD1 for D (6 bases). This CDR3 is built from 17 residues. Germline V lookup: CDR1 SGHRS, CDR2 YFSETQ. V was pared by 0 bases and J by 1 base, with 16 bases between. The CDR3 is CASSLEPRDTGNTEAFF. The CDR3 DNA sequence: TGCGCCAGCAGCTTGGAACCCCGGGACACGGGGAACACTGAAGCTTTCTTT.

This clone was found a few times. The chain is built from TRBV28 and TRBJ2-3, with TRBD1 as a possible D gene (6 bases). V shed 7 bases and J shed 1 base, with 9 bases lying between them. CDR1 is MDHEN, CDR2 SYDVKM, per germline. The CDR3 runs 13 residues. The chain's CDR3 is CASNPGGTDTQYF. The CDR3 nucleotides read TGTGCCAGCAATCCAGGGGGCACAGATACGCAGTATTTT.

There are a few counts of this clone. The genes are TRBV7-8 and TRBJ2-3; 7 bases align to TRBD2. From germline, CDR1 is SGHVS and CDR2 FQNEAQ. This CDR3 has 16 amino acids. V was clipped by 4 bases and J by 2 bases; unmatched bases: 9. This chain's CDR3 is CASSSQEGGPTDTQYF. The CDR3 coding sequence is TGTGCCAGCAGCTCCCAGGAGGGAGGGCCCACAGATACGCAGTATTTT. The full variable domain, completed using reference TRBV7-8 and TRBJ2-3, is GAGVSQSPRYKVAKRGQDVALRCDPISGHVSLFWYQQALGQGPEFLTYFQNEAQLDKSGLPSDRFFAERPEGSVSTLKIQRTQQEDSAVYLCASSSQEGGPTDTQYFGPGTRLTVL.

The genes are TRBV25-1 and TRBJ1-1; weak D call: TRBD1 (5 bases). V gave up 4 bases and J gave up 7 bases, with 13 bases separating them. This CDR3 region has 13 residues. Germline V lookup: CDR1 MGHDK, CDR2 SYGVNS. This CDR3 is CASSGRQPGEAFF. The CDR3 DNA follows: TGTGCCAGCAGTGGTAGACAGCCAGGTGAAGCTTTCTTT.

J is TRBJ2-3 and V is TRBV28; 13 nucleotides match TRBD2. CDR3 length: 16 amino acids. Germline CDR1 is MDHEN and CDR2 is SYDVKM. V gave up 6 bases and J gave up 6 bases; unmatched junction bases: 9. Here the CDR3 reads CASRRRTSGSGDTQYF. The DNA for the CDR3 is TGTGCCAGCAGACGGCGGACTAGCGGGAGTGGGGATACGCAGTATTTT.

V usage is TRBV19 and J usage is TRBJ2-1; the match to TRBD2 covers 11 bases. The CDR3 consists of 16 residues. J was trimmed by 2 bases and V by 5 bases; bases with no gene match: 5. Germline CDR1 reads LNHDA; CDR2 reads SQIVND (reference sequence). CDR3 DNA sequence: TGTGCCAGTAGTTTTATAGCGGGGGGGGCCTACAATGAGCAGTTCTTC. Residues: CASSFIAGGAYNEQFF.

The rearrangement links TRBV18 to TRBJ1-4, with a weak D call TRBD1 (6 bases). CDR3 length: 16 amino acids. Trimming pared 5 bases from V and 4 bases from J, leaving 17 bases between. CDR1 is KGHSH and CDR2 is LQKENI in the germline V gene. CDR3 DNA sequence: TGTGCCAGCTCATCGGACAGTCAGGGAGTTAATGAAAAACTGTTTTTT. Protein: CASSSDSQGVNEKLFF. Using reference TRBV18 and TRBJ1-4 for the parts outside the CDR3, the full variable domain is NAGVMQNPRHLVRRRGQEARLRCSPMKGHSHVYWYRQLPEEGLKFMVYLQKENIIDESGMPKERFSAEFPKEGPSILRIQQVVRGDSAAYFCASSSDSQGVNEKLFFGSGTQLSVL.